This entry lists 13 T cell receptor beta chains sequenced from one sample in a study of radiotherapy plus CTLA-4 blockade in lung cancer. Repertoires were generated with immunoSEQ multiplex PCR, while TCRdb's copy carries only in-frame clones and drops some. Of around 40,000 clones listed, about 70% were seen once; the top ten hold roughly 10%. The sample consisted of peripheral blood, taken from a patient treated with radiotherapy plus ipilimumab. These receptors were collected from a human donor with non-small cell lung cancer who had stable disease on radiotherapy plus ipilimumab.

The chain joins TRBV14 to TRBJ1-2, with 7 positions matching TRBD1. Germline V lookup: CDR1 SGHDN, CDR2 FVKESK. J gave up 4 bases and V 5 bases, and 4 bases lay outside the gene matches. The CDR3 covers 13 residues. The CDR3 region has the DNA TGTGCCAGCAGCTCGACAGGGATCTATGGCTACACCTTC. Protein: CASSSTGIYGYTF.

The CDR3: CASSALLAGGSTDTQYF. CDR3 DNA sequence: TGTGCCAGCAGTGCCCTACTAGCGGGGGGTAGCACAGATACGCAGTATTTT. V gene TRBV2 combines with J gene TRBJ2-3; 12 bases line up with TRBD2. Germline values: CDR1 SNHLY, CDR2 FYNNEI. The CDR3 length is 17 residues. The V gene end was trimmed by 4 bases and the J gene end by 0 bases; junction bases not matched to a gene: 5. Full variable domain (outside the CDR3, taken from reference TRBV2 and TRBJ2-3): EPEVTQTPSHQVTQMGQEVILRCVPISNHLYFYWYRQILGQKVEFLVSFYNNEISEKSEIFDDQFSVERPDGSNFTLKIRSTKLEDSAMYFCASSALLAGGSTDTQYFGPGTRLTVL.

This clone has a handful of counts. The CDR3 bases are TGTGCCAGCACCGGTGGGCAGGTTCTTAATTCACCCCTCCACTTT. It specifies CASTGGQVLNSPLHF. This sequence joins TRBV9 and TRBJ1-6; D remains unclear. With 6 bases removed from V and 6 bases from J, the gap between germline ends came to 16 bases. CDR3 size: 15 residues. CDR1 SGDLS and CDR2 YYNGEE come from the germline V gene.

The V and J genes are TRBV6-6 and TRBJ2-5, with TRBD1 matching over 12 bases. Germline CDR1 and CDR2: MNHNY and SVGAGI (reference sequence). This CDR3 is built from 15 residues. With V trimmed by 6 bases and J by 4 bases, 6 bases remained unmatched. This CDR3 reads CASRRDRGRSETQYF. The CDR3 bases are TGTGCCAGCAGACGGGACAGGGGGCGTTCAGAGACCCAGTACTTC.

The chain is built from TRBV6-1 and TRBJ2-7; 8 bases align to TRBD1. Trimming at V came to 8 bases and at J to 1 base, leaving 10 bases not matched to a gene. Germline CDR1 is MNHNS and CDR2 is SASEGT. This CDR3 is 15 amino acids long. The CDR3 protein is CASPKTGVTSYEQYF. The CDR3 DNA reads TGTGCCAGCCCTAAGACAGGGGTCACATCCTACGAGCAGTACTTC.

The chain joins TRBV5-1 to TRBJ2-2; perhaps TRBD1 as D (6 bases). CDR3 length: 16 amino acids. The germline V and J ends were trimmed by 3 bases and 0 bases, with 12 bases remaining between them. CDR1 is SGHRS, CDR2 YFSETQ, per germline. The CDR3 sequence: CASSSGGQTNTGELFF. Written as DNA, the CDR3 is TGCGCCAGCAGCTCTGGGGGACAAACGAACACCGGGGAGCTGTTTTTT. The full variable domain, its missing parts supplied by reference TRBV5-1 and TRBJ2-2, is KAGVTQTPRYLIKTRGQQVTLSCSPISGHRSVSWYQQTPGQGLQFLFEYFSETQRNKGNFPGRFSGRQFSNSRSEMNVSTLELGDSALYLCASSSGGQTNTGELFFGEGSRLTVL.

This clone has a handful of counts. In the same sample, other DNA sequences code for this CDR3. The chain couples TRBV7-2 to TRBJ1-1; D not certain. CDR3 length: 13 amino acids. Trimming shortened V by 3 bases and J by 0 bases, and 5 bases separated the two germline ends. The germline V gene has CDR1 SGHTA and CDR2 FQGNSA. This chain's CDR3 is CASSFSVNTEAFF. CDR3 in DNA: TGTGCCAGCAGCTTTTCAGTGAACACTGAAGCTTTCTTT.

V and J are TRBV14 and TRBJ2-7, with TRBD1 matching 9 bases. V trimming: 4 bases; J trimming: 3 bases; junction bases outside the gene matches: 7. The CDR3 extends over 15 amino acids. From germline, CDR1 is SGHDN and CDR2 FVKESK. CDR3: CASSRLGTGIYEQYF. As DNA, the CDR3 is TGTGCCAGCAGCCGCTTAGGGACAGGGATCTACGAGCAGTACTTC.

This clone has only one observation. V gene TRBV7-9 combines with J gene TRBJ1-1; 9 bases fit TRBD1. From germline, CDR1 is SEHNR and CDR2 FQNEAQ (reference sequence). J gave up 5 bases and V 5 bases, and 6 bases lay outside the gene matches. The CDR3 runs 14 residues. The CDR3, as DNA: TGTGCCAGCAGCCATAGGGACAGGGTGACTGAAGCTTTCTTT. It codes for CASSHRDRVTEAFF. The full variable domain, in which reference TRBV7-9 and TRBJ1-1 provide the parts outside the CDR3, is DTGVSQNPRHKITKRGQNVTFRCDPISEHNRLYWYRQTLGQGPEFLTYFQNEAQLEKSRLLSDRFSAERPKGSFSTLEIQRTEQGDSAMYLCASSHRDRVTEAFFGQGTRLTVV.

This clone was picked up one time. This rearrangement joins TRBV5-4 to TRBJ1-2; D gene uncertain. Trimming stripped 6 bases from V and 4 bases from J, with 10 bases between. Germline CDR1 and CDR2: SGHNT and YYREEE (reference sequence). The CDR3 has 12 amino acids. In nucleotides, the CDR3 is TGTGCCAGCACCAGGATGGGCTATGGCTACACCTTC. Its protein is CASTRMGYGYTF.

CDR3 coding DNA: TGCGCCAGCAGCCCGGGACAGTCCTACGAGCAGTACTTC. Protein: CASSPGQSYEQYF. The genes are TRBV5-1 and TRBJ2-7; 7 nucleotides match TRBD1. The V gene's germline CDR1 is SGHRS and CDR2 YFSETQ. V lost 4 bases to trimming and J lost 1 base; unmatched junction nucleotides: 2. CDR3 length: 13 residues.

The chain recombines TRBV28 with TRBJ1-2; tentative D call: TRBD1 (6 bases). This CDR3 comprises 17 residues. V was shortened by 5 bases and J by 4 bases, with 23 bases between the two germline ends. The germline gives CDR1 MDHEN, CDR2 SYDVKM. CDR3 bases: TGTGCCAGCAGTGTCGCCGGGGCAGGGGCAACCCGCTATGGCTACACCTTC. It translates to CASSVAGAGATRYGYTF.

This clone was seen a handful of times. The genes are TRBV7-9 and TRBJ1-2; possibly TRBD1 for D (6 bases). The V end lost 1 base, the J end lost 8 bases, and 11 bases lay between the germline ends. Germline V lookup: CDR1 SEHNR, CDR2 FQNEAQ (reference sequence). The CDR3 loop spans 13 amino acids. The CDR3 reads CASSLVQGRGYTF. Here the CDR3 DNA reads TGTGCCAGCAGCTTAGTTCAGGGGCGGGGCTACACCTTC.